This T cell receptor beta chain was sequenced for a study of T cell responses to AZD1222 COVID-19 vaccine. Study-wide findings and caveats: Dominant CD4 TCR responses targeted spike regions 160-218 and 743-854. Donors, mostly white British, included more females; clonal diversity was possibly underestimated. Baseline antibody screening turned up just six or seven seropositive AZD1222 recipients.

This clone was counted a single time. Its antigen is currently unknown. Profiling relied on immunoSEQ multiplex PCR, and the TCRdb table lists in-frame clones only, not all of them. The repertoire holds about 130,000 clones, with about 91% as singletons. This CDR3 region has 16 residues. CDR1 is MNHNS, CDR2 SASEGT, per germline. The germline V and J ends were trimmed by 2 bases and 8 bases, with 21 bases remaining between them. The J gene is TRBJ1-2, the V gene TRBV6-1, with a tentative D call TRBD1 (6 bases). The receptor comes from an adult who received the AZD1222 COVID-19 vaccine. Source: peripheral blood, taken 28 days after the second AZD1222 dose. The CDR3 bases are TGTGCCAGCAGTGAAAACCCTGAGCCGGGGGCTCGGGGCTACACCTTC. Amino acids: CASSENPEPGARGYTF.